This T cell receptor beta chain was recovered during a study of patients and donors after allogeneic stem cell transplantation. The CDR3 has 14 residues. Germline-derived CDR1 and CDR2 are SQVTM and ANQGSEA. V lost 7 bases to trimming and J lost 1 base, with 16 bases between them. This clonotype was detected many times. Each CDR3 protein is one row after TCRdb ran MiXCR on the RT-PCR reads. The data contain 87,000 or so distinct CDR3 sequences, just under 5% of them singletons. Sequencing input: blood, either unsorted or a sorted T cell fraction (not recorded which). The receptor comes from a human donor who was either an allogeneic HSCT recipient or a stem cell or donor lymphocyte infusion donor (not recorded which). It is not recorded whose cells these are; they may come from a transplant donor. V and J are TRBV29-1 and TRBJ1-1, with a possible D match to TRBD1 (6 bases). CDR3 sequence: CSAPPTGRNTEAFF. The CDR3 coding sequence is TGCAGCGCCCCCCCAACAGGGCGGAACACTGAAGCTTTCTTT.